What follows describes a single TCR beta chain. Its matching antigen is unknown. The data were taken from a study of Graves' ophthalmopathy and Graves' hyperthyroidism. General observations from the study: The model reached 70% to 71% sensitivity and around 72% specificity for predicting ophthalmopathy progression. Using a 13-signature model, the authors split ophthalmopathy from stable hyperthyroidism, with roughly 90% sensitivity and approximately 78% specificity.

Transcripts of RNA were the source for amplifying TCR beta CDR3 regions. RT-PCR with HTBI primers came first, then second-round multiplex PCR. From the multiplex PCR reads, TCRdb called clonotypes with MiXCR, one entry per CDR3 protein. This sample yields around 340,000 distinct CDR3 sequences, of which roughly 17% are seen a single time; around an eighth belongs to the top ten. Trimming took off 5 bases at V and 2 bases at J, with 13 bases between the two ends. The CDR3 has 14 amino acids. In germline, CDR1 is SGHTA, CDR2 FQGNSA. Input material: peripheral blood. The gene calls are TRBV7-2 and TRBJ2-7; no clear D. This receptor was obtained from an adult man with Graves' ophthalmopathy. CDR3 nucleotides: TGTGCCAGCAGCCCACCGCTCCGGACCTACGAGCAGTACTTC. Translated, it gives CASSPPLRTYEQYF.